A selection of T cell receptor beta chains follows, all from one sample in a study of siplizumab effects on memory and regulatory T cells. Produced via immunoSEQ multiplex PCR; TCRdb's table is partial and in-frame only. The sample records roughly 100,000 clones, roughly 93% being singletons. The sequencing sample was made of Tregs sorted from blood. The receptors here all came from a human donor in good health. Each CDR3 is given with its conserved first and last residue. The D gene is left open where the match is weak.

d_gene: -
v_gene: TRBV29-1
CDR3aa: CSAAPPNTEAFF

d_gene: TRBD1
v_gene: TRBV5-1
CDR3aa: CASSFGGQRGLNTEAFF

d_gene: -
v_gene: TRBV7-8
CDR3aa: CASSPLGLGNYGYTF

d_gene: TRBD2
v_gene: TRBV7-2
CDR3aa: CASNPGGYSYNEQFF

d_gene: -
v_gene: TRBV19
CDR3aa: CASSLRTATYEQYF

d_gene: TRBD2
v_gene: TRBV10-1
CDR3aa: CASTKGIAGGKGEQYF

d_gene: -
v_gene: TRBV15
CDR3aa: CATSRLDPRAETQYF

d_gene: TRBD2
v_gene: TRBV19
CDR3aa: CASSILAGGHEQFF

d_gene: -
v_gene: TRBV5-1
CDR3aa: CASSLGGPHEQYF

d_gene: TRBD2
v_gene: TRBV11-2
CDR3aa: CASSLIGSGTISYEQYF

d_gene: -
v_gene: TRBV6-1
CDR3aa: CASRADPNTGELFF

d_gene: -
v_gene: TRBV7-9
CDR3aa: CASSLVSGGSTDTQYF

d_gene: -
v_gene: TRBV4-1
CDR3aa: CASSLFVQEKYTF

d_gene: -
v_gene: TRBV19
CDR3aa: CASSRSWENTDTQYF

d_gene: TRBD1
v_gene: TRBV6-1
CDR3aa: CASSERDSKAFF

d_gene: -
v_gene: TRBV7-2
CDR3aa: CASSSVGEAFF

d_gene: TRBD1
v_gene: TRBV5-1
CDR3aa: CASTGTDRETQYF

d_gene: -
v_gene: TRBV5-6
CDR3aa: CASSLGGILDIQYF

d_gene: -
v_gene: TRBV6-5
CDR3aa: CASSYRSGATQYF

d_gene: -
v_gene: TRBV10-3
CDR3aa: CAISEGLGLRETQYF

d_gene: -
v_gene: TRBV6-5
CDR3aa: CASSYSVIPGNTIYF

d_gene: TRBD2
v_gene: TRBV6-5
CDR3aa: CASSKGLAGDEQYF

d_gene: TRBD2
v_gene: TRBV2
CDR3aa: CASGWGGSGDTQYF

d_gene: TRBD1
v_gene: TRBV10-3
CDR3aa: CAISDRRTGENGSYGYTF

d_gene: TRBD2
v_gene: TRBV29-1
CDR3aa: CSVGRLAGGNNEQFF

d_gene: TRBD1
v_gene: TRBV29-1
CDR3aa: CSAGRRTGGSQYF

d_gene: -
v_gene: TRBV13
CDR3aa: CASRFYTGANYGYTF

d_gene: TRBD2
v_gene: TRBV13
CDR3aa: CASSLAAGGRNEQYF